This T cell receptor beta chain is drawn from a study of blood T cell repertoires in COVID-19. Study information: Collection of acute and convalescent COVID-19 samples took place in the United States, Italy and Spain. From T cells, B-cell-depleted T cells, or PBMCs came the material, which was cDNA or gDNA.

The repertoire was sequenced with immunoSEQ multiplex PCR; TCRdb's copy has only in-frame clones and lacks some. Of some 120,000 clones in the sample, almost 85% were seen once. Trimming removed 6 bases from V and 6 bases from J; junction bases left unmatched: 4. Per germline, CDR1 MDHEN and CDR2 SYDVKM. CDR3 length: 13 residues. The sample consisted of peripheral blood. The TCR originated in a man in his sixties or seventies with active or convalescent COVID-19. The chain uses TRBV28 and TRBJ2-4; 8 bases are a match to TRBD2. The CDR3 sequence is CASSREGGNIQYF. The CDR3 nucleotides read TGTGCCAGCAGCCGGGAGGGCGGAAACATTCAGTACTTC. Full variable domain (outside the CDR3, taken from reference TRBV28 and TRBJ2-4): DVKVTQSSRYLVKRTGEKVFLECVQDMDHENMFWYRQDPGLGLRLIYFSYDVKMKEKGDIPEGYSVSREKKERFSLILESASTNQTSMYLCASSREGGNIQYFGAGTRLSVL.